Given below is one T cell receptor (beta chain) in context. This clone was found many times. Its antigen target is currently unknown. No base-level quality is on record; no much larger clone is a single base apart. This sample is part of a study of blood T cell repertoires in COVID-19 (dated by TCRdb to about 2020). Study-wide context: Samples covering the acute and convalescent phases of COVID-19 were provided by collaborators in the United States, Italy and Spain. HLA class I and class II types, where available, came from metadata supplied by the sample provider rather than from assay-based typing. Subjects who had been exposed to COVID-19, were actively infected with it, or had recovered from it provided the deeply sampled blood TCRbeta repertoires that made up the dataset. Nearly every sample came with metadata listing a de-identified subject ID, COVID-19 status, age in years and sex. Samples came from the ongoing ImmuneRACE study (first 160 participants) plus 1,254 subjects from 6 global collaborators. The repertoires were released in a freely available public database meant as a resource for research on the immune response to SARS-CoV-2. The material from the prospective study consisted of cDNA or gDNA derived from T cells, B-cell-depleted T cells, or PBMCs. Overall results and qualifications from the work: Clinical and demographic metadata were provided uncurated, with the amount varying by source and participant.

The immunoSEQ Assay, a bias-controlled multiplex PCR, was used to amplify TCRbeta CDR3 regions from genomic DNA. Regarding the original processing steps: Within the assay, amplification of reference gene primers was used to estimate how many nucleated cells each sample contained. To quantify the absolute abundance of each unique TCRbeta CDR3 rearrangement, sequence reads were collapsed and filtered. For each sample, productive Simpson clonality was calculated by taking the square root of Simpson's diversity index across productive rearrangements. Held by TCRdb, this immuneACCESS table contains in-frame sequences only and omits some clones. Under half of the omission traces to an unresolved V gene where checked; the cause of the rest is unknown. From that table come the V and J calls and clone size; the DNA was used to work out D and trimming. The sample table records about 95,000 clones; roughly 86% of these occur just once. The ten largest clones take up about a sixth of the sample.

Inclusive of the bounding cysteine and phenylalanine, the CDR3 is 13 residues long. Only the CDR3 DNA stays, 39 bases, in frame from base 1. The junction shows trimming of 5 bases on V and 10 bases on J, plus 14 bases between the germline ends. The collaborating institutions used their own protocols to collect whole blood in K2EDTA tubes. For TCRbeta analysis, collaborators shipped samples in one of three forms: frozen whole blood, isolated PBMCs, or DNA extracted from either of those sample types. The clonotype comes from a human donor in a cohort sampled during active COVID-19. The sequence is built from TRBV12-3 or TRBV12-4 and TRBJ1-4; there is no confident call for the D gene. The sequenced sample was peripheral blood. The DNA sequence is as follows: TGTGCCAGCAGTCTCCTAAACCTAGGAAAACTGTTTTTT. Its coded protein is CASSLLNLGKLFF.